This passage covers 17 T cell receptor beta chains from one sample sequenced in a study of blood T cell repertoires in COVID-19. The repertoire was sequenced with immunoSEQ multiplex PCR; TCRdb's copy has only in-frame clones and lacks some. The profile shows a few hundred thousand clones, under 85% of them singletons. Sequences were obtained from PBMCs or T cells enriched from blood (not recorded which). These TCRs come from a woman aged 45-60 years who had recovered from COVID-19.

The chain employs TRBV5-1 and TRBJ2-2, with 11 nucleotides matching TRBD1. The CDR3 totals 18 residues. Unmatched junction bases numbered 10, after V lost 2 bases and J lost 4 bases. Germline values: CDR1 SGHRS, CDR2 YFSETQ. The CDR3 loop is CASSFIRGDRGSTGELFF. Here the CDR3 DNA reads TGCGCCAGCAGCTTTATCAGGGGGGACAGGGGGTCCACCGGGGAGCTGTTTTTT.

This chain links TRBV7-2 with TRBJ1-5; maybe TRBD1 (6 bases). V dropped 5 bases and J dropped 6 bases, with 17 bases sitting between them. The CDR3 extends over 15 amino acids. The germline gives CDR1 SGHTA, CDR2 FQGNSA. The CDR3: CASSLGGVGGQPQHF. The CDR3, as DNA: TGTGCCAGCAGCCTAGGGGGGGTTGGAGGTCAGCCCCAGCATTTT.

Only one count was recorded for this clone. This chain links TRBV6-5 with TRBJ1-1, with D possibly being TRBD1 (6 bases). The CDR3 has 14 residues. Germline V lookup: CDR1 MNHEY, CDR2 SVGAGI. V lost 5 bases, J lost 2 bases, and 12 bases lay in between. The CDR3 DNA is TGTGCCAGCAGTCTGCAGGGGATTAACACTGAAGCTTTCTTT. Its protein is CASSLQGINTEAFF.

The chain uses TRBV19 and TRBJ1-5, with D perhaps matching TRBD1 (5 bases). The V end lost 5 bases, the J end lost 5 bases, and 13 bases lay between the germline ends. The CDR3 loop spans 14 amino acids. Germline V gene data show CDR1 as LNHDA and CDR2 as SQIVND (reference sequence). This CDR3 is CASSWWGEYQPQHF. CDR3 bases: TGTGCCAGTAGTTGGTGGGGGGAATATCAGCCCCAGCATTTT. Combining the CDR3 with reference TRBV19 and TRBJ1-5 gives the whole variable domain DGGITQSPKYLFRKEGQNVTLSCEQNLNHDAMYWYRQDPGQGLRLIYYSQIVNDFQKGDIAEGYSVSREKKESFPLTVTSAQKNPTAFYLCASSWWGEYQPQHFGDGTRLSIL.

Here the CDR3 reads CASSEYGTGPLNTEAFF. The CDR3 region has the DNA TGTGCCAGTAGTGAGTATGGGACAGGCCCTCTGAACACTGAAGCTTTCTTT. The V and J genes are TRBV19 and TRBJ1-1; 8 bases match TRBD1. This CDR3 has 17 residues. Germline V lookup: CDR1 LNHDA, CDR2 SQIVND (reference sequence). V gave up 5 bases and J gave up 0 bases; unmatched junction bases: 11.

The chain links TRBV6-5 to TRBJ2-1; TRBD2 matches at 7 bases. Germline V gives CDR1 MNHEY, CDR2 SVGAGI. This CDR3 is 15 amino acids long. After removal of 0 bases from V and 5 bases from J, the junction contained 4 bases not matched to a gene. For the CDR3, the DNA is TGTGCCAGCAGTTACTCGGCGGGAGTCAACAATGAGCAGTTCTTC. Amino acids: CASSYSAGVNNEQFF.

The chain links TRBV11-1 to TRBJ2-1, with TRBD2 matching over 9 bases. V trimming: 5 bases; J trimming: 9 bases; junction bases outside the gene matches: 11. This CDR3 spans 15 amino acids. The germline V gene has CDR1 SGHAT and CDR2 FQDESV (reference sequence). Written as DNA, the CDR3 is TGTGCCAGCAGCCCCGGTAGCGGGAGACCCGGTGAGCAGTTCTTC. Translating gives CASSPGSGRPGEQFF.

DNA of the CDR3: TGTGCCAGCAGTTACAGGACAGGGGACTATGGCTACACCTTC. Amino acid sequence: CASSYRTGDYGYTF. The rearrangement links TRBV6-2 or TRBV6-3 to TRBJ1-2; 9 nucleotides align to TRBD1. The V gene end was trimmed by 2 bases and the J gene end by 3 bases; junction bases not matched to a gene: 1. Per the germline V gene, CDR1 is MNHEY and CDR2 is SVGEGT. CDR3 length: 14 residues.

J is TRBJ2-3 and V is TRBV29-1; the match to TRBD2 covers 9 bases. Germline V gene sequence: CDR1 SQVTM, CDR2 ANQGSEA. With V trimmed by 5 bases and J by 3 bases, 3 bases remained unmatched. This CDR3 is built from 13 residues. DNA of the CDR3: TGCAGCGTTCACCTAGCGGGAACAGATACGCAGTATTTT. It translates to CSVHLAGTDTQYF.

The chain couples TRBV7-6 to TRBJ2-7, with 7 bases that match TRBD1. CDR1 SGHVS and CDR2 FNYEAQ come from the germline V gene. With 1 base clipped from V and 1 base from J, the junction kept 1 base outside the gene matches. The CDR3 length is 14 residues. The CDR3 region is CASSLEDRSYEQYF. DNA for the CDR3: TGTGCCAGCAGCTTAGAGGACAGGTCCTACGAGCAGTACTTC.

CDR3 protein: CASTREAETQYF. DNA of the CDR3: TGTGCCAGTACGAGGGAAGCCGAGACCCAGTACTTC. The rearrangement joins TRBV2 to TRBJ2-5, with D possibly TRBD2 on 5 matching bases. The CDR3 extends over 12 amino acids. The ends were cut back, 9 bases at V and 5 bases at J, with 13 bases in the middle. Germline CDR1 SNHLY, CDR2 FYNNEI. Filled out from reference TRBV2 and TRBJ2-5, the complete variable domain reads EPEVTQTPSHQVTQMGQEVILRCVPISNHLYFYWYRQILGQKVEFLVSFYNNEISEKSEIFDDQFSVERPDGSNFTLKIRSTKLEDSAMYFCASTREAETQYFGPGTRLLVL.

The rearrangement uses TRBV27 and TRBJ2-7; a weak D match, TRBD1 (6 bases). The germline CDR1 and CDR2 sequences are MNHEY and SMNVEV (reference sequence). The CDR3 extends over 13 amino acids. With 3 bases removed from V and 6 bases from J, the gap between germline ends came to 12 bases. CDR3 amino acids: CASSLNRVGEQYF. CDR3 bases: TGTGCCAGCAGTTTGAACAGGGTCGGCGAGCAGTACTTC.

The chain uses TRBV2 and TRBJ1-1; possibly TRBD1 for D (5 bases). The CDR3 has 13 residues. Germline loops: CDR1 SNHLY, CDR2 FYNNEI. The V end was cut by 1 base, the J end by 10 bases, with 13 bases between. The CDR3 sequence is CASSEGSGRGAFF. CDR3 sequence (DNA): TGTGCCAGCAGTGAAGGTTCAGGGCGAGGAGCTTTCTTT.

The V and J genes are TRBV18 and TRBJ2-7; 8 positions agree with TRBD2. With 2 bases clipped from V and 2 bases from J, the junction kept 2 bases outside the gene matches. The CDR3 consists of 14 residues. CDR1 KGHSH and CDR2 LQKENI come from the germline V gene. CDR3 bases: TGTGCCAGCTCACCAACGGGGGGGACCTACGAGCAGTACTTC. Translating it yields CASSPTGGTYEQYF.

This rearrangement joins TRBV4-2 to TRBJ1-6; the D is unclear. CDR1 and CDR2 from the germline V gene are LGHNA and YNFKEQ. Trimming left V 1 base short and J 7 bases short, with 17 bases between. The CDR3 spans 17 residues. Here the CDR3 reads CASSQGAMGAVNSPLHF. The CDR3 DNA reads as TGTGCCAGCAGCCAAGGGGCGATGGGTGCCGTAAATTCACCCCTCCACTTT.

This clone was observed a single time. The chain recombines TRBV6-6 with TRBJ1-2, with 10 bases lining up with TRBD1. Germline CDR1 and CDR2: MNHNY and SVGAGI (reference sequence). V lost 2 bases and J lost 5; bases outside the gene matches: 5. This CDR3 comprises 15 residues. The CDR3 DNA follows: TGTGCCAGCAGTTACGGGGGACAGGGGCTATATGGCTACACCTTC. Amino acid sequence: CASSYGGQGLYGYTF.

The chain couples TRBV7-2 to TRBJ1-6; 7 nucleotides match TRBD1. This CDR3 contains 14 residues. Germline CDR1 reads SGHTA; CDR2 reads FQGNSA. The ends lost 8 bases at V and 11 bases at J; junction bases unmatched: 12. The CDR3 coding sequence is TGTGCCAGCGGCATTAAGGACACAGGGGCACCCCTCCACTTT. This sequence encodes CASGIKDTGAPLHF.